The 3 T cell receptor beta chains given below trace back to one sample, sequenced in a study of T cells in Graves' hyperthyroidism and ophthalmopathy. The TCR beta CDR3 regions underwent amplification using RNA transcripts as the source. The primer set for the first-round RT-PCR of the TCR CDR3 was HTBI. TCRdb independently ran MiXCR on the multiplex PCR reads; one entry per CDR3 protein. The data show approximately 610,000 distinct CDR3 sequences, 16% seen once. The sequenced material came from blood. The receptor set was obtained from a young woman with Graves' hyperthyroidism.

The rearrangement uses TRBV12-5 and TRBJ2-2; 10 nucleotides agree with TRBD2. The CDR3 extends over 17 amino acids. Germline V gives CDR1 LGHNT, CDR2 FRNRAP. V was pared by 4 bases and J by 3 bases, with 8 bases of the junction left unmatched. The CDR3 nucleotides are TGTGCTAGTGGTTCAATTCTCGGACTAGCGGACACCGGGGAGCTGTTTTTT. It encodes CASGSILGLADTGELFF.

On this clonotype: With a much larger clone just one base away, this may be a read error. The chain combines TRBV28 with TRBJ2-1, with D perhaps matching TRBD1 (7 bases). The closer fit of TRBJ2-7 to the DNA end suggests the J call may be wrong. The CDR3 length is 15 residues. CDR1 and CDR2 (germline): MDHEN, SYDVKM. For the CDR3, the DNA is TGTGCCAGCAGTCCGCGGGACAGTAGGCTCAATGAGCAGTACTTC. Translated, it gives CASSPRDSRLNEQYF.

In this sample, this clonotype turned up many times. The rearrangement joins TRBV5-1 to TRBJ2-3, with D uncertain. CDR3 length: 14 amino acids. Germline CDR1 is SGHRS and CDR2 is YFSETQ. V dropped 1 base and J dropped 4 bases, with 10 bases sitting between them. The CDR3 reads CASSLRGPPDTQYF. The CDR3 DNA reads as TGCGCCAGCAGCTTGAGAGGCCCCCCAGATACGCAGTATTTT.